The 27 T cell receptor beta chains presented below share a single source sample, sequenced in a study of regulatory T cells in long-lasting Graves disease. Building of the TCR beta libraries involved iRepertoire HTBI primers and Arm-PCR of CDR3 regions. TCRdb reanalysed the multiplex PCR reads using MiXCR and keeps one entry per CDR3 protein. The sample includes under 800,000 distinct CDR3 sequences, 16% of them seen just once. Time point described: newly diagnosed GD, antithyroid drugs for less than 3 months. Extracted RNA from PBMCs served as the source of the TCR library. The sample was also reused in another study, on T cells in Graves' hyperthyroidism and ophthalmopathy.

The specimen was peripheral blood mononuclear cells (PBMCs), collected at new diagnosis, from a patient treated with antithyroid drugs. These receptors all stem from a woman in her 30s with Graves disease.

The table lists this clonotype with a count of one. This could be a read error, since a much larger clone is one nucleotide away. This rearrangement joins TRBV12-3 or TRBV12-4 to TRBJ2-1, with D possibly being TRBD1 (6 bases). The J call is uncertain, as TRBJ2-5 better fits the DNA end. The CDR3 is 15 residues long. This CDR3 is CASSHIPGAQETQYF. DNA for the CDR3: TGTGCCAGCAGCCATATCCCAGGGGCCCAAGAGACCCAGTACTTC.

Ten or more counts support this clonotype. The chain is built from TRBV15 and TRBJ2-5; a possible D gene is TRBD1 (6 bases). In germline, CDR1 is LNHNV, CDR2 YYDKDF (reference sequence). V lost 2 bases to trimming and J lost 3 bases, with 10 bases between them. The CDR3 totals 14 residues. CDR3 sequence reads: CATSRPDREETQYF. The CDR3 DNA reads TGTGCCACCAGCAGACCGGACAGAGAAGAGACCCAGTACTTC.

This sequence joins TRBV18 and TRBJ1-1; D gene uncertain. The CDR3 consists of 12 residues. V was pared by 0 bases and J by 7 bases, with 6 bases between. Germline assignment: CDR1 KGHSH and CDR2 LQKENI. Here the CDR3 reads CASSPPIGEAFF. As DNA, the CDR3 is TGTGCCAGCTCACCACCGATCGGTGAAGCTTTCTTT.

Comment on this clonotype: This sequence may be a read error, since a much larger clone differs from it by one base. The rearrangement links TRBV28 to TRBJ2-7; D remains ambiguous. V lost 8 bases to trimming and J lost 7 bases, with 24 bases between them. Germline V gene sequence: CDR1 MDHEN, CDR2 SYDVKM. This CDR3 has 15 residues. The CDR3 protein is CASGPPRLGSREQYF. In DNA form, the CDR3 reads TGTGCCAGCGGACCCCCGAGACTGGGAAGTCGGGAGCAGTACTTC.

This sequence joins TRBV29-1 and TRBJ2-1; 11 bases align to TRBD2. Germline-derived CDR1 and CDR2 are SQVTM and ANQGSEA. The J segment lost 3 bases and the V segment lost 1 base, leaving 11 bases of the junction unmatched. The CDR3 sequence is 18 residues long. The CDR3 reads CSVEGGLAGGEYYNEQFF. In DNA form, the CDR3 reads TGCAGCGTTGAAGGTGGTCTAGCGGGAGGAGAATACTACAATGAGCAGTTCTTC.

The chain joins TRBV19 to TRBJ1-5; 9 nucleotides align to TRBD1. This CDR3 has 16 residues. In germline, CDR1 is LNHDA, CDR2 SQIVND (reference sequence). Losses at the gene ends were 8 bases for V and 6 bases for J; bases not matched to a gene: 14. The CDR3 sequence: CASHSPTGGLAQPQHF. The CDR3, as DNA: TGTGCCAGTCACTCCCCGACAGGGGGATTGGCTCAGCCCCAGCATTTT.

The chain combines TRBV9 with TRBJ1-2; D uncertain. The CDR3 has 14 amino acids. Between the trimmed V and J ends, which lost 5 bases and 8 bases, there was a span of 19 bases. Germline V gene sequence: CDR1 SGDLS, CDR2 YYNGEE. CDR3 residues: CASRYTGSLGGYTF. CDR3 coding DNA: TGTGCCAGCAGATATACCGGGTCCCTGGGGGGCTACACCTTC. Complete variable domain (other parts from reference TRBV9 and TRBJ1-2): DSGVTQTPKHLITATGQRVTLRCSPRSGDLSVYWYQQSLDQGLQFLIQYYNGEERAKGNILERFSAQQFPDLHSELNLSSLELGDSALYFCASRYTGSLGGYTFGSGTRLTVV.

The CDR3 DNA is TGTGCCACCAGCAAGAATGACAGGGTTGCAGGGGCCAACGTCCTGACTTTC. Its translation: CATSKNDRVAGANVLTF. The rearrangement joins TRBV15 to TRBJ2-6; TRBD1 agrees at 7 bases. CDR1 is LNHNV and CDR2 is YYDKDF in the germline V gene (reference sequence). Unmatched junction bases numbered 10, after V lost 4 bases and J lost 4 bases. This CDR3 is built from 17 residues.

This clonotype was recorded at least ten times. The chain couples TRBV2 to TRBJ2-7; D perhaps matches TRBD1 (6 bases). The CDR3 spans 12 residues. Germline CDR1 reads SNHLY; CDR2 reads FYNNEI. Deletions cut 6 bases from V and 3 bases from J, with 9 bases between. The CDR3 DNA reads as TGTGCCAGCAGGGGGGACATCTACGAGCAGTACTTC. Residues: CASRGDIYEQYF.

This chain connects TRBV7-2 to TRBJ2-3; 9 nucleotides line up with TRBD2. The CDR3 loop spans 16 amino acids. V gave up 1 base and J gave up 4 bases; unmatched junction bases: 6. Per germline, CDR1 SGHTA and CDR2 FQGNSA. CDR3 loop: CASSLVPAGGADTQYF. The CDR3, as DNA: TGTGCCAGCAGCTTAGTTCCAGCGGGAGGTGCAGATACGCAGTATTTT.

This clonotype has just a few counts. The rearrangement uses TRBV6-1 and TRBJ2-1; 10 bases align to TRBD2. V dropped 7 bases and J dropped 4; count of bases not matched to a gene: 16. Germline loops: CDR1 MNHNS, CDR2 SASEGT. The CDR3 totals 18 residues. The CDR3 spells CASISNRILAGEYNEQFF. In DNA form, the CDR3 reads TGTGCCAGCATCAGCAACCGGATTCTAGCGGGGGAATACAATGAGCAGTTCTTC.

Ten or more counts support this clonotype. This rearrangement joins TRBV7-2 to TRBJ2-7, with 8 positions matching TRBD2. The CDR3 is 17 residues long. The V segment lost 4 bases and the J segment 5 bases; nucleotides outside the gene matches: 16. Germline CDR1 reads SGHTA; CDR2 reads FQGNSA. The CDR3 sequence is CASSYKPGLALYDEQYF. The CDR3 nucleotides are TGTGCCAGCAGCTATAAACCCGGACTAGCCCTATACGACGAGCAGTACTTC.

The rearrangement joins TRBV2 to TRBJ1-1, with TRBD1 matching over 7 bases. V lost 8 bases and J lost 5; bases outside the gene matches: 8. The CDR3 has 13 residues. Germline CDR1 and CDR2: SNHLY and FYNNEI. The CDR3 sequence: CASGKGAETEAFF. The CDR3 bases are TGTGCCAGCGGTAAGGGGGCGGAGACTGAAGCTTTCTTT.

The chain couples TRBV6-2 or TRBV6-3 to TRBJ2-1; 11 positions agree with TRBD2. Germline V gene sequence: CDR1 MNHEY, CDR2 SVGEGT. This CDR3 has 18 amino acids. Losses at the gene ends were 6 bases for V and 5 bases for J; bases not matched to a gene: 15. The DNA for the CDR3 is TGTGCCAGCAGGCGAACTAGCGGGAGACGTCTTTACCACAATGAGCAGTTCTTC. It codes for CASRRTSGRRLYHNEQFF.

This clonotype was recorded many times. CDR3: CASKLNGGNGYTF. Here the CDR3 DNA reads TGTGCCAGCAAGCTTAATGGGGGGAATGGCTACACCTTC. The chain combines TRBV27 with TRBJ1-2; D is possibly TRBD1 (5 bases). V was trimmed by 7 bases and J by 6 bases, leaving 15 bases between them. CDR3 length: 13 residues. Germline values: CDR1 MNHEY, CDR2 SMNVEV (reference sequence).

Concerning this clonotype itself: At one end, the junction sequence differs from germline, possibly due to a read error. The V gene is TRBV20-1, the J gene TRBJ2-1; no definite D call. There are 10 residues in the CDR3. Per germline, CDR1 DFQATT and CDR2 SNEGSKA (reference sequence). The CDR3 DNA sequence: TGCAATGCTCGCTACAATGAGCAGTTCTTC. It specifies CNARYNEQFF.

This clonotype occurred many times. A much larger clone is a single base away; this may be a read error. This chain links TRBV3-1 with TRBJ2-5; 10 positions match TRBD2. V was pared by 5 bases and J by 4 bases, with 1 base of the junction left unmatched. CDR1 and CDR2 from the germline V gene are LGHDT and YNNKEL (reference sequence). The CDR3 spans 13 residues. CDR3 region: CASSRLAGETQYF. DNA of the CDR3: TGTGCCAGCAGCAGACTAGCGGGAGAGACCCAGTACTTC.

This clonotype appeared many times. Here the CDR3 reads CASSQSGPEAFF. The CDR3 nucleotides are TGTGCCAGCAGCCAATCGGGGCCTGAAGCTTTCTTT. The genes are TRBV14 and TRBJ1-1; D may be TRBD1 (5 bases). Germline values: CDR1 SGHDN, CDR2 FVKESK. The CDR3 covers 12 residues. The germline V and J ends were trimmed by 2 bases and 6 bases, with 7 bases remaining between them.

This sequence joins TRBV2 and TRBJ2-7; 10 bases align to TRBD1. J gave up 4 bases and V 6 bases, and 6 bases lay outside the gene matches. There are 14 residues in the CDR3. Per the germline V gene, CDR1 is SNHLY and CDR2 is FYNNEI. CDR3 protein: CASRFSGQGYEQYF. CDR3 DNA sequence: TGTGCCAGCAGATTTTCGGGACAGGGGTACGAGCAGTACTTC.

This clonotype was recorded a few times. The chain employs TRBV3-1 and TRBJ2-2, with D possibly being TRBD2 (5 bases). V was cut by 4 bases and J by 3 bases, with 12 bases left in between. This CDR3 is 15 amino acids long. CDR1 LGHDT and CDR2 YNNKEL come from the germline V gene (reference sequence). The CDR3 is CASSPGWGDTGELFF. CDR3 nucleotide sequence: TGTGCCAGCAGCCCCGGTTGGGGAGACACCGGGGAGCTGTTTTTT.

This chain joins TRBV9 and TRBJ2-2, with TRBD2 as a possible D gene (5 bases). This CDR3 has 15 residues. Germline V gene sequence: CDR1 SGDLS, CDR2 YYNGEE. With 8 bases removed from V and 4 bases from J, the gap between germline ends came to 18 bases. CDR3 residues: CASGVSRAGTGELFF. The CDR3 coding sequence is TGTGCCAGTGGAGTGAGTAGGGCGGGCACCGGGGAGCTGTTTTTT. The full variable domain, in which reference TRBV9 and TRBJ2-2 provide the parts outside the CDR3, is DSGVTQTPKHLITATGQRVTLRCSPRSGDLSVYWYQQSLDQGLQFLIQYYNGEERAKGNILERFSAQQFPDLHSELNLSSLELGDSALYFCASGVSRAGTGELFFGEGSRLTVL.

This clonotype was seen ten or more times. The V call is TRBV7-9, the J call TRBJ2-7; D assignment may be TRBD1 or TRBD2 (5 bases each). This CDR3 has 15 amino acids. V lost 5 bases and J 2 bases, leaving 16 bases between the germline ends. CDR1 and CDR2 (germline): SEHNR, FQNEAQ (reference sequence). CDR3 nucleotides: TGTGCCAGCAGCCCGCAACTCCGGGACCCCTACGAGCAGTACTTC. This codes for CASSPQLRDPYEQYF.

The rearrangement links TRBV2 to TRBJ2-5; D is possibly TRBD1 (5 bases). This CDR3 comprises 15 residues. Germline values: CDR1 SNHLY, CDR2 FYNNEI. V was pared by 3 bases and J by 1 base, with 12 bases between. CDR3 nucleotide sequence: TGTGCCAGCAGTGAGATTACAGGTCCCCAAGAGACCCAGTACTTC. Amino acid sequence: CASSEITGPQETQYF.

This rearrangement joins TRBV2 to TRBJ1-5; 10 positions agree with TRBD1. The CDR3 has 15 residues. Unmatched junction bases numbered 3, after V lost 3 bases and J lost 4 bases. Per the germline V gene, CDR1 is SNHLY and CDR2 is FYNNEI. CDR3 bases: TGTGCCAGCAGTGATAGGGGACAGGGGAATCAGCCCCAGCATTTT. It encodes CASSDRGQGNQPQHF.

The rearrangement links TRBV9 to TRBJ1-5; D may be TRBD1 (6 bases). The CDR3 is made up of 14 amino acids. V was cut by 4 bases and J by 7 bases, with 15 bases left in between. Germline CDR1 and CDR2: SGDLS and YYNGEE. In DNA form, the CDR3 reads TGTGCCAGCAGCACCGTGGGGGGGCCACAGCCCCAGCATTTT. This gives the protein CASSTVGGPQPQHF.

This chain connects TRBV7-9 to TRBJ2-1; 14 nucleotides align to TRBD2. Germline CDR1 SEHNR, CDR2 FQNEAQ (reference sequence). This CDR3 contains 17 residues. The V gene end was trimmed by 5 bases and the J gene end by 2 bases; junction bases not matched to a gene: 5. CDR3 loop: CASSPLGLAGAYNEQFF. In DNA form, the CDR3 reads TGTGCCAGCAGCCCCCTGGGACTAGCGGGAGCCTACAATGAGCAGTTCTTC. Drawing the rest from reference TRBV7-9 and TRBJ2-1, the complete variable domain is DTGVSQNPRHKITKRGQNVTFRCDPISEHNRLYWYRQTLGQGPEFLTYFQNEAQLEKSRLLSDRFSAERPKGSFSTLEIQRTEQGDSAMYLCASSPLGLAGAYNEQFFGPGTRLTVL.

The table lists this clonotype with many counts. V and J are TRBV10-3 and TRBJ1-2, with D uncertain. CDR3 size: 17 residues. The V end lost 0 bases, the J end lost 3 bases, and 17 bases lay between the germline ends. Germline CDR1 ENHRY, CDR2 SYGVKD. The DNA for the CDR3 is TGTGCCATCAGTGAGTCCCGGGGAGACAAGGCCCACTATGGCTACACCTTC. Translation gives CAISESRGDKAHYGYTF.